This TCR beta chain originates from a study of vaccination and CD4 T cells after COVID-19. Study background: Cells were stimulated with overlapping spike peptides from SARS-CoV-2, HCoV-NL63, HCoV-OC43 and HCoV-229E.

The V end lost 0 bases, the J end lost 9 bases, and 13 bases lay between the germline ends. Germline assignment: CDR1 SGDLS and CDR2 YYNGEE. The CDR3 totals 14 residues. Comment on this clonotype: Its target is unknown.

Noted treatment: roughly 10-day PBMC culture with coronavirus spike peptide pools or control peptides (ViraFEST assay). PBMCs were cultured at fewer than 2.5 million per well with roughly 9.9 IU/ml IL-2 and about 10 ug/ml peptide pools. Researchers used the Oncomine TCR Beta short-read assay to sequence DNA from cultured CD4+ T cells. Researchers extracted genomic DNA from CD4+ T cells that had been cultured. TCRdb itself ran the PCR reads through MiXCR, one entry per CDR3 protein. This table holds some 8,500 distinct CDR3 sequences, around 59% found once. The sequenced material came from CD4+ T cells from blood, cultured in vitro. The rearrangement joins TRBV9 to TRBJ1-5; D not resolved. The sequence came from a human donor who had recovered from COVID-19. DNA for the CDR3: TGTGCCAGCAGCGTAGATGCGGGAATGGGGCCCCAGCATTTT. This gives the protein CASSVDAGMGPQHF.